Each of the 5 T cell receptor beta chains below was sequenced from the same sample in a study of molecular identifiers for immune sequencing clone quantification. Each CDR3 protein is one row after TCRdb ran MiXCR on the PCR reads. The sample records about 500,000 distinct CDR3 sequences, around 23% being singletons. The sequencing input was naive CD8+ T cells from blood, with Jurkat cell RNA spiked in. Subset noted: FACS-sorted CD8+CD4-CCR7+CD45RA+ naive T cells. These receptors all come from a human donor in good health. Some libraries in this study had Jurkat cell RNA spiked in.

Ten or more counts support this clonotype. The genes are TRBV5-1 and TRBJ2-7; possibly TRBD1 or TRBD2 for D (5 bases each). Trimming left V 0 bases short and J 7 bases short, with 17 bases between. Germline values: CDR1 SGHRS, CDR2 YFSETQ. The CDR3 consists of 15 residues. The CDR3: CASSLEAGSRLEQYF. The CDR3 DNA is TGCGCCAGCAGCTTGGAGGCAGGGAGCCGTCTGGAGCAGTACTTC.

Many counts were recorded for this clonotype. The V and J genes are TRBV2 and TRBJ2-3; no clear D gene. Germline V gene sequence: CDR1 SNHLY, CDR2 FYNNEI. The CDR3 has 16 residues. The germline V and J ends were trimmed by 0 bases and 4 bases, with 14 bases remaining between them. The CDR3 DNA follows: TGTGCCAGCAGTGAAGCGCTGGGTCCTAGGGCAGATACGCAGTATTTT. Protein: CASSEALGPRADTQYF.

Here the CDR3 DNA reads TGCGCCAGCAGCCAAGATCCCGACAGGGGAGTTGAAAAACTGTTTTTT. Amino acid sequence: CASSQDPDRGVEKLFF. The rearrangement joins TRBV4-3 to TRBJ1-4; 8 nucleotides agree with TRBD1. CDR3 size: 16 residues. Germline CDR1 reads LGHNA; CDR2 reads YSLEER. V was pared by 0 bases and J by 7 bases, with 7 bases of the junction left unmatched.

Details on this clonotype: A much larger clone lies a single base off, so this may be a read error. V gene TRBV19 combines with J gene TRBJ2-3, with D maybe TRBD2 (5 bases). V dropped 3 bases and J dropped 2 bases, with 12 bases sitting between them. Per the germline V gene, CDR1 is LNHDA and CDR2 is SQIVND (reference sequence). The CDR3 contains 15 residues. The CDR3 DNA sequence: TGTGCCAGTAGTATCCTGGGAGCTACCACAGATACGCAGTATTTT. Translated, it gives CASSILGATTDTQYF.

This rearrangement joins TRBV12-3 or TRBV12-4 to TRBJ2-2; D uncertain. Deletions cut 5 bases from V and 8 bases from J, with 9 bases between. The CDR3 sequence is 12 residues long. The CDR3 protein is CASSHNLGELFF. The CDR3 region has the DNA TGTGCCAGCAGTCACAACCTGGGGGAGCTGTTTTTT.